The entry below describes one TCR beta chain. This sample was taken from a study of T cell changes during pregnancy in multiple sclerosis. The V gene end was trimmed by 6 bases and the J gene end by 4 bases; junction bases not matched to a gene: 4. The CDR3 runs 13 residues. CDR1 MNHEY and CDR2 SVGAGI come from the germline V gene. Profiled with immunoSEQ multiplex PCR; TCRdb holds only in-frame clones, not every one. The table includes 40,000 to 45,000 clones, around nine tenths detected once. The J gene is TRBJ1-1, the V gene TRBV6-5, with 8 bases that match TRBD1. The sequence was obtained from a female donor with multiple sclerosis, enrolled in a pregnancy study. Specimen: CD4+ T cells from peripheral blood mononuclear cells, collected before pregnancy. The CDR3 loop reads CASSQGAATEAFF. The CDR3 DNA reads TGTGCCAGCAGCCAGGGGGCTGCCACTGAAGCTTTCTTT.